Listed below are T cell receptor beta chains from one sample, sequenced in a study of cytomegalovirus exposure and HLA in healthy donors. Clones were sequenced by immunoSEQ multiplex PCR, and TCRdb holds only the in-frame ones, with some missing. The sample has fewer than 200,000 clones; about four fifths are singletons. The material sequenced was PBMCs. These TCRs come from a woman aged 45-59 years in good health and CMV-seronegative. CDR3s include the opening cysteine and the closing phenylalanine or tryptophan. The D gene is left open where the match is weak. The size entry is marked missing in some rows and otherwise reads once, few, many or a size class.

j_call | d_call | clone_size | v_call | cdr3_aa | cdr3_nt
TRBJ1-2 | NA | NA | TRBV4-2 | CASSQVLRAPNYGYTF | TGTGCCAGCAGCCAAGTCCTCAGGGCCCCCAACTATGGCTACACCTTC
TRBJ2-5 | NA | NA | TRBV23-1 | CASGCLALETQYF | TGCGCCAGCGGATGTTTAGCTCTGGAGACCCAGTACTTC
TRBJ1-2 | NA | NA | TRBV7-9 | CASSFAGHNYGYTF | TGTGCCAGCAGCTTCGCAGGACATAACTATGGCTACACCTTC
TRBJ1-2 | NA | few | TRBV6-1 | CASSEIRGLAGYTF | TGTGCCAGCAGTGAAATCAGGGGTCTTGCTGGCTACACCTTC
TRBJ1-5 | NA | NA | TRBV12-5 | CASGFRGEGNQPQHF | TGTGCTAGTGGTTTTCGGGGGGAGGGCAATCAGCCCCAGCATTTT
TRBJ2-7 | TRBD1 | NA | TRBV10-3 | CAISVMGQPNTYEQYF | TGTGCCATCAGTGTGATGGGACAGCCTAATACCTACGAGCAGTACTTC
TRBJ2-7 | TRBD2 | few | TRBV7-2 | CASSLVGGVAYEQYF | TGTGCCAGCAGCTTAGTCGGGGGGGTCGCCTACGAGCAGTACTTC
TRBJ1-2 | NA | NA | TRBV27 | CASSFSSAMGYTF | TGTGCCAGCAGTTTTAGCTCAGCAATGGGCTACACCTTC
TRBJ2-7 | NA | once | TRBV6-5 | CASSYSNSGNYEQYF | TGTGCCAGCAGTTACTCGAATTCAGGGAACTACGAGCAGTACTTC
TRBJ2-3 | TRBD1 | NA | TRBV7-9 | CASSSGTGGTDTQYF | TGTGCCAGCAGCTCCGGGACAGGGGGCACAGATACGCAGTATTTT
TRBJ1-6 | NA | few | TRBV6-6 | CATHPGVNSPLHF | TGTGCCACCCACCCCGGGGTCAATTCACCCCTCCACTTT
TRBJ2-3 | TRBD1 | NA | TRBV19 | CASSPTGATDTQYF | TGTGCCAGTAGTCCGACAGGGGCCACAGATACGCAGTATTTT
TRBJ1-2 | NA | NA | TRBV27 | CATRTDPYGYTF | TGTGCCACCCGGACAGACCCCTATGGCTACACCTTC
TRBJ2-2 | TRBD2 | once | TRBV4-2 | CASSQTSGPTNTGELFF | TGTGCCAGCAGCCAAACTAGCGGACCCACGAACACCGGGGAGCTGTTTTTT
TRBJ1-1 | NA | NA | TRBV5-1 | CASGRGGGNTEAFF | TGCGCCAGCGGCCGCGGTGGTGGGAACACTGAAGCTTTCTTT
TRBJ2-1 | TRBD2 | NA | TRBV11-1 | CASSPPGLAFQWLQFF | TGTGCCAGCAGCCCCCCGGGACTAGCGTTCCAATGGCTCCAGTTCTTC
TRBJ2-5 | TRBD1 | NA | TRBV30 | CAWDRVRETQYF | TGTGCCTGGGACAGGGTACGGGAGACCCAGTACTTC
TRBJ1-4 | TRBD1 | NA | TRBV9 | CASGGTDYEKLFF | TGTGCCAGCGGCGGGACAGATTATGAAAAACTGTTTTTT
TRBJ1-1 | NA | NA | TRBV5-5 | CASSLDLMDTEAFF | TGTGCCAGCAGCTTGGACCTAATGGACACTGAAGCTTTCTTT
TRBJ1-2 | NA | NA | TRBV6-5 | CASSDEGIHGYTF | TGTGCCAGCAGTGATGAGGGTATCCATGGCTACACCTTC
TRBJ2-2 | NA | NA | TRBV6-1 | CASRFQTDTGELFF | TGTGCCAGCCGATTCCAGACTGACACCGGGGAGCTGTTTTTT
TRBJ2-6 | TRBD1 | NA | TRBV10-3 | CAISADRAGANVLTF | TGTGCCATCAGTGCGGACAGGGCTGGGGCCAACGTCCTGACTTTC
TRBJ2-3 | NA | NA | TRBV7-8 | CASSPKFWGTSTDTQYF | TGTGCCAGCAGTCCCAAGTTCTGGGGGACTAGCACAGATACGCAGTATTTT
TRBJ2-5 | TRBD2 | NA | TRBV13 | CASSRGGEQYF | TGTGCCAGCAGCCGGGGAGGGGAGCAGTACTTC
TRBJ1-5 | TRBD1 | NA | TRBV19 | CASSILPGGNQPQHF | TGTGCCAGTAGTATTCTTCCAGGGGGGAATCAGCCCCAGCATTTT
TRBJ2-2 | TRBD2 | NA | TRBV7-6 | CASTPTSGSSGELFF | TGTGCCAGCACCCCGACTAGCGGGAGTTCCGGGGAGCTGTTTTTT
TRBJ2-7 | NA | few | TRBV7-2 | CASSRSSEVSYEQYF | TGTGCCAGCAGCCGCAGCTCCGAGGTCTCCTACGAGCAGTACTTC
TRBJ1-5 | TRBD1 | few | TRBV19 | CASRQTGSNQPQHF | TGTGCCAGTAGACAGACAGGGAGCAATCAGCCCCAGCATTTT
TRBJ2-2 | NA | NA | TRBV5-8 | CASRWQYTGELFF | TGTGCCAGCAGGTGGCAGTACACCGGGGAGCTGTTTTTT
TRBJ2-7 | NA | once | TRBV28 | CASSKRSSALSYEQYF | TGTGCCAGCAGTAAGCGATCTAGCGCACTATCCTACGAGCAGTACTTC
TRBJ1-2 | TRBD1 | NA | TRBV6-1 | CASNSGTGPYGYTF | TGTGCCAGCAATTCTGGGACAGGACCCTATGGCTACACCTTC
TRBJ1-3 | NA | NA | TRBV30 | CAWSGTETGNTIYF | TGTGCCTGGAGTGGGACAGAAACTGGAAACACCATATATTTT
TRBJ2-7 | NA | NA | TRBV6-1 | CASSEVGSYEQYF | TGTGCCAGCAGTGAAGTGGGCAGCTACGAGCAGTACTTC
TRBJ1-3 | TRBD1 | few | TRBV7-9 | CASSLAVGQTEGNLTIYF | TGTGCCAGCAGCTTAGCTGTGGGACAGACGGAAGGGAACCTAACCATATATTTT
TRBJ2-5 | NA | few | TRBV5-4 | CASSLDGRGETQYF | TGTGCCAGCAGCTTGGACGGTCGCGGGGAGACCCAGTACTTC
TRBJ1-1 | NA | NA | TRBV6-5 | CASSLWRNTEAFF | TGTGCCAGCAGTTTGTGGAGGAACACTGAAGCTTTCTTT
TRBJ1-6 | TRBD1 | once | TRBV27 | CASSPTGGTGENSPLHF | TGTGCCAGCAGCCCTACCGGGGGGACAGGGGAAAATTCACCCCTCCACTTT
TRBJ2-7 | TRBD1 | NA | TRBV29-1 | CSVGTGEDEQYF | TGCAGCGTGGGGACAGGGGAAGACGAGCAGTACTTC
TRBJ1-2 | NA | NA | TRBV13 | CASSLESGKANYGYTF | TGTGCCAGCAGCTTAGAGTCAGGAAAAGCTAACTATGGCTACACCTTC
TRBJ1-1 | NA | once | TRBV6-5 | CASSYERAKAFF | TGTGCCAGCAGTTACGAGAGGGCGAAAGCTTTCTTT
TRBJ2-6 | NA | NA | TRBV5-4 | CASSFPSSGANVLTF | TGTGCCAGCAGCTTTCCCAGCTCTGGGGCCAACGTCCTGACTTTC
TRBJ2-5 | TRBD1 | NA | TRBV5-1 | CASSGTGGEETQYF | TGCGCCAGCAGCGGGACAGGGGGTGAAGAGACCCAGTACTTC
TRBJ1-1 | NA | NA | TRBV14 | CASSQERGTEAFF | TGTGCCAGCAGCCAAGAACGGGGGACTGAAGCTTTCTTT
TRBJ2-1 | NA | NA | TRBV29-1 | CSAEGRSSYNEQFF | TGCAGCGCCGAAGGGAGGAGCTCCTACAATGAGCAGTTCTTC
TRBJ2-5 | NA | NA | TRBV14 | CASSQWSGTQETQYF | TGTGCCAGCAGCCAGTGGTCCGGGACTCAAGAGACCCAGTACTTC
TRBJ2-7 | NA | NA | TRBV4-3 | CASSQVSGDINEQYF | TGCGCCAGCAGCCAAGTGTCAGGGGACATCAACGAGCAGTACTTC
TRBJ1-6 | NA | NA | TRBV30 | CAWQEESPLHF | TGTGCCTGGCAGGAGGAATCACCCCTCCACTTT
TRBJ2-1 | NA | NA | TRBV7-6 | CASSLARVGNEQFF | TGTGCCAGCAGCTTAGCCCGGGTAGGAAATGAGCAGTTCTTC
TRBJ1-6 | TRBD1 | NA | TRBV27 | CASRPIWGQGINSPLHF | TGTGCCAGCAGGCCAATTTGGGGACAGGGGATCAATTCACCCCTCCACTTT
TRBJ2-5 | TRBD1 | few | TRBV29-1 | CSVDLRGLETQYF | TGCAGCGTTGATCTCAGGGGGCTAGAGACCCAGTACTTC
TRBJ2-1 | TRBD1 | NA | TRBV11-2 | CASSFGDREGQFF | TGTGCCAGCAGCTTCGGAGACAGGGAAGGGCAGTTCTTC
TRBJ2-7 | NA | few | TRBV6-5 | CASSVIGLGNEQYF | TGTGCCAGCAGTGTGATCGGACTCGGTAACGAGCAGTACTTC
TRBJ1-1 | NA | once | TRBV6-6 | CASSYKQQMNTEAFF | TGTGCCAGCAGTTACAAACAGCAGATGAACACTGAAGCTTTCTTT
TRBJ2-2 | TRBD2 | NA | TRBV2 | CASKDGGYTGELFF | TGTGCCAGCAAAGACGGGGGGTACACCGGGGAGCTGTTTTTT
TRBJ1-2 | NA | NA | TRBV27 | CASSLNPGSTYGYTF | TGTGCCAGCAGTTTAAACCCGGGATCTACATATGGCTACACCTTC
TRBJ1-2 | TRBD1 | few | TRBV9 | CASSGDNYRGRNGYTF | TGTGCCAGCAGCGGTGATAATTACAGGGGGCGGAATGGCTACACCTTC
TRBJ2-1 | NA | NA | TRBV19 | CASRNRGSGGNEQFF | TGTGCCAGTAGAAACCGGGGTAGCGGTGGGAATGAGCAGTTCTTC
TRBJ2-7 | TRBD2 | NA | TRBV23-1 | CAGSLGQAGGKMGLPYEQYF | TGCGCCGGATCACTGGGGCAGGCGGGAGGGAAGATGGGCCTGCCCTACGAGCAGTACTTC
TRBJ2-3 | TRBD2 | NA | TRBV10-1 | CASSGGGPQYF | TGCGCCAGCAGTGGGGGGGGACCGCAGTATTTT